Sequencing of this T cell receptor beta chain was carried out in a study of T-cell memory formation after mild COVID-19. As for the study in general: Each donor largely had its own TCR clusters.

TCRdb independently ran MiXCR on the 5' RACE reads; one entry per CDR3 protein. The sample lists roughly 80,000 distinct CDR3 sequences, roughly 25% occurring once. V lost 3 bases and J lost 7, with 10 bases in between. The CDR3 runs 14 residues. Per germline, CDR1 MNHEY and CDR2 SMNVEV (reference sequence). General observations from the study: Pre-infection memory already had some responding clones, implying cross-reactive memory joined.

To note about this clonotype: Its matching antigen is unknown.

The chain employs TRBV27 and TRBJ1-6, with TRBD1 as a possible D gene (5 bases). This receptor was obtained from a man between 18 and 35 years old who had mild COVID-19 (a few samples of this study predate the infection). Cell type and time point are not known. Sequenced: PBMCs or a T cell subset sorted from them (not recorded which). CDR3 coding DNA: TGTGCCAGCAGTTTGTCAGGGTACAATTCACCCCTCCACTTT. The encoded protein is CASSLSGYNSPLHF.